This note documents a single T cell receptor (beta chain) sequence. The target of this receptor is not known. The record has no base qualities; no much larger clone is one base away. A total of 29 patients with locally advanced or metastatic urothelial carcinoma, treated at Memorial Sloan Kettering on a trial protocol, made up the cohort. Peripheral blood mononuclear cells were collected pretreatment and during treatment, with between 1 and 8 total time points obtained per patient. The Qiagen DNeasy Blood extraction kit was used to purify genomic DNA from total PBMCs and tumor samples. Collected pretreatment and during treatment, PBMCs were isolated and stored as previously described. Inclusive of the bounding cysteine and phenylalanine, the CDR3 is 14 residues long. Of all the DNA, just the CDR3 is kept, 42 bases in frame from base 1. The V end gives up 1 base and the J end 5 bases, leaving 0 bases in the junction not matched to a gene. From a lookup of the germline V gene (reference sequence), CDR1 and CDR2 are LNHDA and SQIVND.

The data were taken from a study of PD-L1 blockade in urothelial cancer (dated by TCRdb to about 2017). About the investigation overall: Therapy was started in the mid-2010s for all patients, and atezolizumab 1,200 mg was administered intravenously every 3 weeks. About 85% of the 29 patients were identified as males with urothelial cancer of bladder origin, and a prior smoking history was reported by 18 of 29 patients. An ECOG performance status of 0 or 1 was recorded for the patients, and 0 to 3 prior chemotherapy regimens had been received by the patients. Blood samples were analyzed 3 weeks after the start of treatment (second dose) and 6 weeks after the start of treatment. A median of about 140,000 T cells and 65,000 to 90,000 unique TCRs was obtained from blood samples, and a median clonality of around 0.072 was observed. Somatic, immune and clinical correlates of response to PD-L1 blockade with atezolizumab in urothelial cancer were the focus of an exploratory multi-omic analysis. Pretreatment tumor samples, along with matched peripheral blood serially collected before and after atezolizumab treatment, were subjected to TCR sequencing. Durable clinical benefit meant progression-free survival longer than 6 months, and TCR features were also tested against progression-free and overall survival. In the same patients, whole exome sequencing and RNA sequencing of pretreatment tumors were performed in addition to TCR sequencing. Nine patients achieved durable clinical benefit and fewer than 25 did not. Twenty-nine patients had pretreatment blood TCR-seq, roughly 25 had at least one posttreatment blood collection, and roughly 25 had tumor TCR-seq.

The paper as a whole reports these results and caveats: Because of the small sample size (n ≈ 27) and the many exploratory analyses performed, the results are intended to be regarded as hypothesis-generating. Improved progression-free and overall survival was found to be associated with pretreatment peripheral blood TCR clonality below the median. Among patients with durable benefit, tumor-associated TCR clones showed greater expansion in peripheral blood 3 weeks after treatment started (n = 22, p = 0.022).

To estimate absolute template abundance from read counts, synthetic TCR analog templates were spiked into each PCR. TCRbeta CDR3 regions were amplified from genomic DNA with bias-controlled V and J gene primers using the immunoSEQ assay. Rearranged TCRbeta segments were sequenced at approximately 20X coverage. As for how the authors treated the data: Sequencing errors were corrected by clustering and CDR3s were annotated against IMGT to assign V, D and J genes. Downstream analyses used only productive TCRbeta rearrangements and left out out-of-frame or stop-codon sequences. Clonality was computed as one minus Shannon entropy normalized by the log of the number of unique productive sequences. Fisher's exact test with Benjamini-Hochberg correction, using a cutoff of adjusted p below 0.01, was how clones that differed between time points or between blood and tumor were identified. This is the immuneACCESS table as TCRdb keeps it, with only in-frame sequences that have V and J called. A part of the clones is gone; compared with another copy, unresolved V genes explain less than half, and the rest is unexplained. The D gene and trimming were derived from the DNA, and the V and J assignments and clone size from that table. Present in this sample are some 45,000 clones, about 91% of which were seen just once. Of the sample, roughly 3.9% falls within the top ten clones.

The chain is encoded by TRBV19 joined to TRBJ2-1, with 9 bases in between that match TRBD1. This sample comprised PBMCs, obtained around atezolizumab (anti-PD-L1) treatment. This TCR was recovered from a man older than 75 with urothelial cancer. The DNA sequence is as follows: TGTGCCAGTAGTATAGGACAGGGGGACAATGAGCAGTTCTTC. It codes for CASSIGQGDNEQFF.